This TCR beta chain was retrieved from a study of early T cells in non-severe SARS-CoV-2 infection. Unique molecular identifiers were added to individual cDNA molecules. Via MiXCR, TCRdb re-called the 5' RACE reads, giving one row per CDR3 protein. The sample comprises fewer than 85,000 distinct CDR3 sequences, under 15% of which are singletons, and 1.3% rests with the top ten. Many counts were recorded for this clonotype. Antigen specificity is unknown. CDR3 length: 14 residues. Germline lookup yields CDR1 MDHEN and CDR2 SYDVKM. Trimming removed 5 bases from V and 2 bases from J, with 12 bases in between. Study-level findings and limits: Missing private and CD4 specificities, VDJdb matching favored anti-spike CD8 responses.

This sequence joins TRBV28 and TRBJ2-5; tentatively, D is TRBD1 (5 bases). Sequencing was performed on whole blood. The receptor comes from an adult who was a healthcare worker with PCR-confirmed SARS-CoV-2 infection or an uninfected control (not recorded which). CDR3 loop: CASSRLGQQETQYF. The CDR3 bases are TGTGCCAGCAGTCGTTTAGGACAACAAGAGACCCAGTACTTC.